The 15 T cell receptor beta chains in this list originate from one sample, sequenced in a study of OX40 agonist ivuxolimab in advanced cancers. Clones were read by immunoSEQ multiplex PCR, and TCRdb kept only the in-frame ones, dropping some. This table has 60,000 or so clones, 70% to 90% appearing once. The source was CD4+ or CD8+ T cells sorted from blood, collected in a trial of the OX40 agonist ivuxolimab. The receptors here all came from an adult with an advanced solid tumor such as melanoma, head and neck, liver or kidney cancer.

The chain links TRBV6-5 to TRBJ2-2, with TRBD2 as a possible D gene (5 bases). The CDR3 has 15 residues. CDR1 and CDR2 from the germline V gene are MNHEY and SVGAGI. Trimming pared 5 bases from V and 0 bases from J, leaving 10 bases between. The CDR3 coding sequence is TGTGCCAGCAGTCTGAGGGATGCGAACACCGGGGAGCTGTTTTTT. Protein sequence: CASSLRDANTGELFF.

The rearrangement uses TRBV27 and TRBJ2-7, with TRBD2 matching 10 bases. Germline V gene lookup returns CDR1 MNHEY and CDR2 SMNVEV (reference sequence). J gave up 2 bases and V 5 bases, and 9 bases lay outside the gene matches. The CDR3 contains 16 residues. The CDR3, as DNA: TGTGCCAGCAGTACCAGGGGGCTAGCGGGGGCCTACGAGCAGTACTTC. As protein: CASSTRGLAGAYEQYF.

The chain links TRBV14 to TRBJ1-2; TRBD1 is a possible D gene (5 bases). V was cut by 1 base and J by 2 bases, with 11 bases left in between. This CDR3 is 15 amino acids long. Germline CDR1 and CDR2: SGHDN and FVKESK. This chain's CDR3 is CASSQVSGWNYGYTF. The CDR3 nucleotides are TGTGCCAGCAGCCAAGTTTCAGGGTGGAACTATGGCTACACCTTC.

The V and J genes are TRBV4-2 and TRBJ2-3, with 7 nucleotides matching TRBD2. Trimming at V came to 0 bases and at J to 4 bases, leaving 4 bases not matched to a gene. CDR1 and CDR2 (germline): LGHNA, YNFKEQ. The CDR3 covers 15 residues. The CDR3 nucleotides are TGTGCCAGCAGCCAAGAGCGGGAGCGTGCAGATACGCAGTATTTT. Its protein product is CASSQERERADTQYF.

The CDR3 nucleotides read TGTGCCAGCATTCCTTCGGGGGGGAAAGAAGCAGGCACTGAAGCTTTCTTT. Translated: CASIPSGGKEAGTEAFF. The rearrangement links TRBV25-1 to TRBJ1-1, with a tentative D call TRBD1 (5 bases). The CDR3 is made up of 17 amino acids. The ends were cut back, 7 bases at V and 4 bases at J, with 25 bases in the middle. From germline, CDR1 is MGHDK and CDR2 SYGVNS.

This clone has just one count. The chain combines TRBV7-2 with TRBJ1-1; TRBD1 is a possible D gene (5 bases). The CDR3 contains 13 residues. The V gene's germline CDR1 is SGHTA and CDR2 FQGNSA. V lost 3 bases and J lost 1, with 6 bases in between. In DNA form, the CDR3 reads TGTGCCAGCAGCTTTAGGGGGAACACTGAAGCTTTCTTT. It yields the protein CASSFRGNTEAFF.

V and J are TRBV7-2 and TRBJ1-5, with D perhaps matching TRBD1 (5 bases). CDR3 length: 14 residues. Trimming took 1 base from V and 3 from J, leaving 7 bases between them. From germline, CDR1 is SGHTA and CDR2 FQGNSA. The CDR3: CASSLGGFNQPQHF. The CDR3 region has the DNA TGTGCCAGCAGCTTAGGGGGCTTCAATCAGCCCCAGCATTTT.

The J gene is TRBJ2-1, the V gene TRBV29-1; 9 nucleotides agree with TRBD1. V was pared by 6 bases and J by 6 bases, with 6 bases of the junction left unmatched. CDR1 and CDR2 (germline): SQVTM, ANQGSEA. The CDR3 extends over 13 amino acids. CDR3 in DNA: TGCAGCGTCCTCGGGACAGGGTCCAATGAGCAGTTCTTC. Translating gives CSVLGTGSNEQFF.

V usage is TRBV27 and J usage is TRBJ1-4; 11 nucleotides agree with TRBD1. The CDR3 spans 16 residues. V shed 5 bases, J shed 5 bases, and the junction held 7 bases outside the gene matches. The germline V gene has CDR1 MNHEY and CDR2 SMNVEV (reference sequence). CDR3 region: CASSRTGGGRNEKLFF. CDR3 DNA: TGTGCCAGCAGTCGGACAGGGGGCGGTAGAAATGAAAAACTGTTTTTT.

This clone was detected only once. CDR3 DNA sequence: TGTGCCAGTAGTCCTCCACCGAGGGGAGCTAATGAAAAACTGTTTTTT. Protein: CASSPPPRGANEKLFF. The chain uses TRBV19 and TRBJ1-4; tentatively, D is TRBD1 (5 bases). Trimming left V 5 bases short and J 3 bases short, with 16 bases between. The germline V gene encodes CDR1 LNHDA and CDR2 SQIVND (reference sequence). The length of the CDR3 is 16 residues.

V gene TRBV10-3 combines with J gene TRBJ1-1, with D perhaps matching TRBD1 (5 bases). The germline V gene encodes CDR1 ENHRY and CDR2 SYGVKD. The CDR3 length is 14 residues. V gave up 2 bases and J gave up 9 bases, with 16 bases separating them. CDR3: CAISEPGPGEQAFF. The CDR3 DNA is TGTGCCATCAGTGAGCCCGGTCCGGGGGAACAAGCTTTCTTT.

CDR3 region: CASSKGQVGDTEAFF. The CDR3 coding sequence is TGTGCCAGCAGCAAGGGACAGGTTGGGGATACTGAAGCTTTCTTT. The rearrangement joins TRBV21-1 to TRBJ1-1; the D call of TRBD1 is as the table states it, not checked on the DNA. TRBV21-1 is given as a pseudogene. The CDR3 is 15 residues long.

V is TRBV5-6 and J is TRBJ2-7; D ambiguous. Germline V gives CDR1 SGHDT, CDR2 YYEEEE. Trimming left V 4 bases short and J 3 bases short, with 17 bases between. The CDR3 length is 15 residues. Written as DNA, the CDR3 is TGTGCCAGCAGCCCAACCTTGGGCCAGAGCTACGAGCAGTACTTC. As protein: CASSPTLGQSYEQYF.

V gene TRBV11-3 combines with J gene TRBJ2-7; D unresolved. This CDR3 comprises 13 residues. In germline, CDR1 is SGHNT, CDR2 YENEEA. V was clipped by 8 bases and J by 2 bases, with 13 bases between them. The CDR3 bases are TGTGCCAGCGGAAGTGGCAGAACCTACGAGCAGTACTTC. Amino acid sequence: CASGSGRTYEQYF.

V gene TRBV29-1 combines with J gene TRBJ2-7; 11 bases are a match to TRBD1. Trimming took 7 bases from V and 6 from J; bases not matched to a gene: 8. The CDR3 has 13 residues. Germline V gives CDR1 SQVTM, CDR2 ANQGSEA. This chain's CDR3 is CSASGQGDAEQYF. In nucleotides, the CDR3 is TGCAGCGCCTCGGGACAGGGGGATGCCGAGCAGTACTTC.